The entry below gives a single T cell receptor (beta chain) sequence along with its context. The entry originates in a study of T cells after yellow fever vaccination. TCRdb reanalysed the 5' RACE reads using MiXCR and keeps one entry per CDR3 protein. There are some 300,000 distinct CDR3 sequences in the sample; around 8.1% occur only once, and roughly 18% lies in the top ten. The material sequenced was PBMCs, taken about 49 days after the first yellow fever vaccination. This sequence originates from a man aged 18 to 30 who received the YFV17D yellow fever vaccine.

The CDR3: CAISKTGLPEAFF. The CDR3, as DNA: TGTGCCATCAGCAAGACAGGGCTGCCTGAAGCTTTCTTT. The chain uses TRBV10-3 and TRBJ1-1, with 7 bases identical to TRBD1. The V gene's germline CDR1 is ENHRY and CDR2 SYGVKD. V dropped 6 bases and J dropped 6; count of bases not matched to a gene: 7. This CDR3 region has 13 residues.